This passage covers 9 T cell receptor beta chains from one sample sequenced in a study of T cell responses to AZD1222 COVID-19 vaccine. Repertoires were generated with immunoSEQ multiplex PCR, while TCRdb's copy carries only in-frame clones and drops some. Of around 46,000 clones listed, about 89% are singletons. This sample comprised peripheral blood, obtained 28 days after the second AZD1222 dose. These receptors were taken from an adult who received the AZD1222 COVID-19 vaccine.

The chain employs TRBV10-2 and TRBJ1-1, with unresolved D. Germline values: CDR1 WSHSY, CDR2 SAAADI. Trimming removed 2 bases at V and 1 base at J, with 5 bases between. The CDR3 is made up of 13 amino acids. The DNA for the CDR3 is TGCGCCAGCAGTGAGATAGAGAACACTGAAGCTTTCTTT. It yields the protein CASSEIENTEAFF.

The chain joins TRBV19 to TRBJ1-5; D is uncertain. Germline CDR1 is LNHDA and CDR2 is SQIVND (reference sequence). The CDR3 sequence is 12 residues long. Trimming left V 10 bases short and J 5 bases short, with 12 bases between. The CDR3 DNA reads as TGTGCCACCAACACCCTCCATCAGCCCCAGCATTTT. It codes for CATNTLHQPQHF. The full variable domain, in which reference TRBV19 and TRBJ1-5 provide the parts outside the CDR3, is DGGITQSPKYLFRKEGQNVTLSCEQNLNHDAMYWYRQDPGQGLRLIYYSQIVNDFQKGDIAEGYSVSREKKESFPLTVTSAQKNPTAFYLCATNTLHQPQHFGDGTRLSIL.

This chain links TRBV2 with TRBJ2-1; the D gene is possibly TRBD2 (5 bases). CDR1 and CDR2 from the germline V gene are SNHLY and FYNNEI. V was clipped by 7 bases and J by 0 bases, with 13 bases between them. There are 15 residues in the CDR3. The CDR3 DNA reads TGTGCCAGCACCTTCGCGGGTAGCTCCTACAATGAGCAGTTCTTC. Its protein is CASTFAGSSYNEQFF.

CDR3 in amino acids: CASSAQDRNTEAFF. Here the CDR3 DNA reads TGTGCCAGCTCAGCCCAGGACAGGAACACTGAAGCTTTCTTT. The V gene is TRBV18, the J gene TRBJ1-1; D possibly corresponds to TRBD1 (6 bases). Trimming removed 5 bases from V and 1 base from J, with 11 bases in between. CDR3 length: 14 residues. Germline V gene lookup returns CDR1 KGHSH and CDR2 LQKENI.

The chain has TRBV10-1 and TRBJ2-2, with a tentative D call TRBD2 (5 bases). Per germline, CDR1 WNHNN and CDR2 SYGVQD (reference sequence). The CDR3 spans 16 residues. Trimming stripped 1 base from V and 7 bases from J, with 16 bases between. This CDR3 is CASSEFRGPQFGELFF. CDR3 nucleotide sequence: TGCGCCAGCAGTGAGTTTCGGGGTCCCCAATTCGGGGAGCTGTTTTTT.

The chain couples TRBV6-4 to TRBJ2-1, with 10 bases identical to TRBD1. Trimming cost V 4 bases and J 2 bases; bases outside gene matches: 8. Germline values: CDR1 MRHNA, CDR2 SNTAGT. The CDR3 totals 17 residues. CDR3 DNA: TGTGCCAGCAGTGCCCGGACAGGGGGTGTTACCTACAATGAGCAGTTCTTC. This codes for CASSARTGGVTYNEQFF.

The chain carries TRBV7-9 and TRBJ1-1; the D is unclear. CDR1 and CDR2 from the germline V gene are SEHNR and FQNEAQ (reference sequence). V was shortened by 2 bases and J by 1 base, with 5 bases between the two germline ends. This CDR3 spans 13 amino acids. The CDR3 DNA reads as TGTGCCAGCAGCTTAATAACGAACACTGAAGCTTTCTTT. It codes for CASSLITNTEAFF.

The chain carries TRBV27 and TRBJ2-1; weak D call: TRBD2 (6 bases). The CDR3 length is 15 residues. Germline CDR1 reads MNHEY; CDR2 reads SMNVEV (reference sequence). V was trimmed by 3 bases and J by 4 bases, leaving 13 bases between them. Here the CDR3 DNA reads TGTGCCAGCAGTTTCGGGGTGGGGGGATACAATGAGCAGTTCTTC. Protein sequence: CASSFGVGGYNEQFF.

This clone was picked up one time. V is TRBV5-1 and J is TRBJ2-1, with D possibly being TRBD1 (6 bases). CDR1 SGHRS and CDR2 YFSETQ come from the germline V gene. The CDR3 contains 15 residues. V lost 8 bases and J 3 bases, leaving 18 bases between the germline ends. CDR3 nucleotide sequence: TGCGCCAGTACTATCCGGACAGACAACTACAATGAGCAGTTCTTC. This codes for CASTIRTDNYNEQFF.